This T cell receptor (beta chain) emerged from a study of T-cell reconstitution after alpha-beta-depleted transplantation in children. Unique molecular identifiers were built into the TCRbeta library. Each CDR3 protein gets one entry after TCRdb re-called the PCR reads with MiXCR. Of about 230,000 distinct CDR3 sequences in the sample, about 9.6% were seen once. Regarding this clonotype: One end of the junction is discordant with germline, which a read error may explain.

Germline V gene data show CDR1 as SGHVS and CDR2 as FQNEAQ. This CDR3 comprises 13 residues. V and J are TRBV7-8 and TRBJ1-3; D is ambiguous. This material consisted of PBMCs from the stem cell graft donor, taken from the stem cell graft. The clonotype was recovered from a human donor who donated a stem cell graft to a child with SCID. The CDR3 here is CAGSPRGGNTIYF. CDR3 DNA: TGTGCCGGCAGCCCGAGAGGAGGAAACACCATATATTTT.